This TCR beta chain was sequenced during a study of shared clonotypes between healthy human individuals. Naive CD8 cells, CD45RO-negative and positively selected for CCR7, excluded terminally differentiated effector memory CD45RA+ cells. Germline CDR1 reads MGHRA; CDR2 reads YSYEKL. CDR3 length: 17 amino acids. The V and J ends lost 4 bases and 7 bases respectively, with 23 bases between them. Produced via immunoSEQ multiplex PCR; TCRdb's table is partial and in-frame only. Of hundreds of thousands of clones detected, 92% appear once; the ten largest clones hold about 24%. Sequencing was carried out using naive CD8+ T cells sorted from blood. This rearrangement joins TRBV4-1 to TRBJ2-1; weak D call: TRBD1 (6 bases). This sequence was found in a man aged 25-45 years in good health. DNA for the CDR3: TGCGCCAGCAGCCTGCTACTGCAGCGCCAGAGGGGGAATGAGCAGTTCTTC. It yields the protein CASSLLLQRQRGNEQFF.